A selection of T cell receptor beta chains follows, all from one sample in a study of OX40 agonist ivuxolimab in advanced cancers. The protocol was immunoSEQ multiplex PCR, while the TCRdb copy is restricted to in-frame clones and leaves out a portion. The sample contains fewer than 90,000 clones, around 87% of which appear only once. Sequencing used CD4+ or CD8+ T cells sorted from blood, obtained in a trial of the OX40 agonist ivuxolimab. These receptors were obtained from an adult with an advanced solid tumor such as melanoma, head and neck, liver or kidney cancer. Both conserved end residues are part of each CDR3. Fields, in order: clone size, V gene, D gene, J gene, CDR3 protein, CDR3 DNA. D genes are given only for firm matches. For some rows the clone size is stated as once, few or many, or as a class when expanded; others skip it.

>.|TRBV2|.|TRBJ2-1
CASSEGGGINEQFF
TGTGCCAGCAGTGAAGGGGGAGGTATTAATGAGCAGTTCTTC
>.|TRBV5-8|.|TRBJ1-2
CASSLDAGEIF
TGTGCCAGCAGCTTGGATGCAGGGGAAATCTTC
>.|TRBV28|TRBD2|TRBJ2-3
CASSFSAKAGEIDTQYF
TGTGCCAGCAGTTTTTCGGCCAAGGCGGGAGAAATAGATACGCAGTATTTT
>once|TRBV7-9|TRBD1|TRBJ2-7
CASSLYGTGEYEQYF
TGTGCCAGCAGCTTATATGGGACAGGGGAATACGAGCAGTACTTC
>once|TRBV7-2|TRBD2|TRBJ2-1
CASSSRGGRATTYVEQFF
TGTGCCAGCAGCTCGAGGGGCGGGAGGGCCACTACTTACGTGGAGCAGTTCTTC
>.|TRBV27|.|TRBJ1-1
CASSLRSLTEAFF
TGTGCCAGCAGTTTACGCTCCCTCACTGAAGCTTTCTTT
>.|TRBV5-4|.|TRBJ1-2
CASIPSGGNNYGYTF
TGTGCCAGCATCCCGTCGGGGGGGAATAACTATGGCTACACCTTC
>.|TRBV5-1|TRBD2|TRBJ2-1
CASSLGLASYNEQFF
TGCGCCAGCAGCTTGGGACTAGCGTCCTACAATGAGCAGTTCTTC
>.|TRBV15|TRBD2|TRBJ2-1
CATSRDWTSGRNEQFF
TGTGCCACCAGCAGAGATTGGACTAGCGGGAGGAATGAGCAGTTCTTC
>.|TRBV6-5|.|TRBJ2-3
CASSSTDTQYF
TGTGCTAGTTCTAGCACAGATACGCAGTATTTT
>.|TRBV6-1|TRBD2|TRBJ2-1
CASMRTSGTGEQFF
TGTGCCAGCATGAGGACTAGCGGGACAGGTGAGCAGTTCTTC
>few|TRBV10-3|TRBD2|TRBJ2-5
CAIKVAGASETQYF
TGTGCCATCAAGGTAGCGGGAGCATCTGAGACCCAGTACTTC
>.|TRBV5-5|.|TRBJ2-7
CASSSLSYEQYF
TGTGCCAGCAGCTCCCTGTCCTACGAGCAGTACTTC
>.|TRBV6-1|TRBD1|TRBJ2-3
CASSDGQGRDTQYF
TGTGCCAGCAGTGACGGACAGGGCAGAGATACGCAGTATTTT
>.|TRBV7-8|TRBD1|TRBJ2-2
CASSLVRKGATSGELFF
TGTGCCAGCAGCTTAGTACGGAAGGGGGCAACTAGCGGGGAGCTGTTTTTT
>.|TRBV19|.|TRBJ1-1
CASSIASSYQSEAFF
TGTGCCAGTAGTATAGCCTCCTCGTATCAGTCTGAAGCTTTCTTT
>.|TRBV4-2|TRBD2|TRBJ2-3
CASSQDSTSGSTDTQYF
TGTGCCAGCAGCCAAGATTCCACTAGCGGGAGTACAGATACGCAGTATTTT
>.|TRBV18|.|TRBJ1-1
CASSPPHRAEAFF
TGTGCCAGCTCACCACCGCACAGGGCTGAAGCTTTCTTT
>once|TRBV6-6|.|TRBJ1-2
CASSYSPTEAGYGYTF
TGTGCCAGCAGTTACTCGCCTACTGAGGCGGGCTATGGCTACACCTTC
>few|TRBV11-3|.|TRBJ1-2
CASSHDGYGYTF
TGTGCCAGCAGTCATGATGGCTATGGCTACACCTTC
>.|TRBV28|.|TRBJ1-5
CASSDLNQPQHF
TGTGCCAGCAGTGATCTGAATCAGCCCCAGCATTTT
>.|TRBV5-1|TRBD1|TRBJ1-1
CASSRQGQNTEAFF
TGCGCCAGCAGCCGACAGGGCCAGAACACTGAAGCTTTCTTT
>.|TRBV7-9|.|TRBJ2-3
CASSLGRTEPSTDTQYF
TGTGCCAGCAGCTTAGGTAGGACAGAACCTAGCACAGATACGCAGTATTTT
>.|TRBV7-6|.|TRBJ2-3
CASSLEGLRVSTDTQYF
TGTGCCAGCAGCTTAGAAGGACTACGTGTGAGCACAGATACGCAGTATTTT
>.|TRBV19|TRBD1|TRBJ1-1
CASSRTGRTEAFF
TGTGCCAGTAGTAGGACAGGGCGGACTGAAGCTTTCTTT